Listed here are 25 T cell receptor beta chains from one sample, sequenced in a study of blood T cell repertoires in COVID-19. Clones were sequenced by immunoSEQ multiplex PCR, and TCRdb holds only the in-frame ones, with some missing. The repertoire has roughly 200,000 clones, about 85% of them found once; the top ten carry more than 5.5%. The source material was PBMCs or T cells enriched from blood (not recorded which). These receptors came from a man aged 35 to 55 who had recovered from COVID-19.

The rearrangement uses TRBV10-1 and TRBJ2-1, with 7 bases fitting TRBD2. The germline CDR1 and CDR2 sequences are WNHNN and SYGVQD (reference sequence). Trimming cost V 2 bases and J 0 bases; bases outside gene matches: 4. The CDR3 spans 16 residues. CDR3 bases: TGCGCCAGCAGTGAGGGGGGGGGTAGCTCCTACAATGAGCAGTTCTTC. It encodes CASSEGGGSSYNEQFF.

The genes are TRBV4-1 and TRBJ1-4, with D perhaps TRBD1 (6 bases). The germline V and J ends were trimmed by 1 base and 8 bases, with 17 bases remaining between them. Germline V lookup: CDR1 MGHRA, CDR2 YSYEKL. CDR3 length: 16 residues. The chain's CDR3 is CASSQVGDKAAEKLFF. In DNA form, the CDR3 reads TGCGCCAGCAGCCAAGTAGGGGACAAAGCGGCGGAAAAACTGTTTTTT.

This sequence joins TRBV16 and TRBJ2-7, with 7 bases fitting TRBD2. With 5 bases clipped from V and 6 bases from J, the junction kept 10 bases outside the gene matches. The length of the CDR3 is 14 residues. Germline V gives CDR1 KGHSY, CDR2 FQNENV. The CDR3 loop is CASSYSTGRPEQYF. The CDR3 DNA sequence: TGTGCCAGCAGCTATTCTACCGGGAGGCCCGAGCAGTACTTC.

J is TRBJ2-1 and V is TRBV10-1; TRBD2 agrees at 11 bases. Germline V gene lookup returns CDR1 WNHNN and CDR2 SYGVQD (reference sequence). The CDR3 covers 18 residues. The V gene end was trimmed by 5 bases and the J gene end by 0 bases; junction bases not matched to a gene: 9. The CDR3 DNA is TGCGCCAGCAGTAAAGGGACTAGCGGATCAGGCTCCTACAATGAGCAGTTCTTC. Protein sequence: CASSKGTSGSGSYNEQFF.

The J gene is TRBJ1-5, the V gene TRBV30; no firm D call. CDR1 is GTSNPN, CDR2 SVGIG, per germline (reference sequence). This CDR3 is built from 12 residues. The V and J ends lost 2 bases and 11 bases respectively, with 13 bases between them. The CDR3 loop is CAWSPGESSQHF. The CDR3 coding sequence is TGTGCCTGGAGTCCCGGTGAATCTTCCCAGCATTTT.

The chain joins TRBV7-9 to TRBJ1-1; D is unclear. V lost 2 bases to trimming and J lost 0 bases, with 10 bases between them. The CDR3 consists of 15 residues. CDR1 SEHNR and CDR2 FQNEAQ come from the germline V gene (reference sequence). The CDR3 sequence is CASSLWEEVNTEAFF. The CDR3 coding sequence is TGTGCCAGCAGCTTATGGGAGGAGGTGAACACTGAAGCTTTCTTT.

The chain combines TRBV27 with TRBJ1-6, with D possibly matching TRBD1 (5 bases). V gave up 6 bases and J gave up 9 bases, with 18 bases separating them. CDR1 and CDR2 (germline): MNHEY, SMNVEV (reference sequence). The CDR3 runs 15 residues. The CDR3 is CASSPIGGLGSPLHF. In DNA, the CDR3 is TGTGCCAGCAGCCCCATCGGGGGGTTAGGTTCACCCCTCCACTTT.

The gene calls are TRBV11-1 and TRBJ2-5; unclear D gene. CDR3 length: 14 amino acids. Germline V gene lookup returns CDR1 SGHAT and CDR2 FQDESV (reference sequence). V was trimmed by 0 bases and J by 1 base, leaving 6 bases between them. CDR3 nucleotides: TGTGCCAGCAGCTTAGCACAGCCCCAAGAGACCCAGTACTTC. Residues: CASSLAQPQETQYF.

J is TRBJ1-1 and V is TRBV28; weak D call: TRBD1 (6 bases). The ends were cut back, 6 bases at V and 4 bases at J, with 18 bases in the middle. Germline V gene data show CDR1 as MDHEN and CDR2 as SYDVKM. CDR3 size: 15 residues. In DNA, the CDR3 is TGTGCCAGCAGCCCCTCAGGGGTAGGAAGCACTGAAGCTTTCTTT. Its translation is CASSPSGVGSTEAFF. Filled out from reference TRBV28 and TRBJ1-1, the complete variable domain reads DVKVTQSSRYLVKRTGEKVFLECVQDMDHENMFWYRQDPGLGLRLIYFSYDVKMKEKGDIPEGYSVSREKKERFSLILESASTNQTSMYLCASSPSGVGSTEAFFGQGTRLTVV.

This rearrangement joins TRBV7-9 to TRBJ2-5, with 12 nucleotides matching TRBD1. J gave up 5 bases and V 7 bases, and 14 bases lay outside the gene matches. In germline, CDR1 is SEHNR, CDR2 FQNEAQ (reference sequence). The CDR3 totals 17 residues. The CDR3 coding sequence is TGTGCCAGCAACTCGGAGGGACAGGGGGCCCTGTGGGAGACCCAGTACTTC. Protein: CASNSEGQGALWETQYF. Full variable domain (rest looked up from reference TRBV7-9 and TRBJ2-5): DTGVSQNPRHKITKRGQNVTFRCDPISEHNRLYWYRQTLGQGPEFLTYFQNEAQLEKSRLLSDRFSAERPKGSFSTLEIQRTEQGDSAMYLCASNSEGQGALWETQYFGPGTRLLVL.

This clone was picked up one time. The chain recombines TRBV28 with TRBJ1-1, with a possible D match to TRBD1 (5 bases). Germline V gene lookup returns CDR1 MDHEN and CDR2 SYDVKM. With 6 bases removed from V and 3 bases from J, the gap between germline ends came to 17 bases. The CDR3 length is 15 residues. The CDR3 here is CASSLNPGGYTEAFF. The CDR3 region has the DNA TGTGCCAGCAGCCTGAACCCCGGGGGGTACACTGAAGCTTTCTTT.

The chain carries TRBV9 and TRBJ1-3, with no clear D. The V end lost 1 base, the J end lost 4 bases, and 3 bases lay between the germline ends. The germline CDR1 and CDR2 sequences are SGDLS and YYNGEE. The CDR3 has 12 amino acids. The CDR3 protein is CASSVQGNTIYF. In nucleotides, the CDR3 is TGTGCCAGCAGCGTACAAGGAAACACCATATATTTT.

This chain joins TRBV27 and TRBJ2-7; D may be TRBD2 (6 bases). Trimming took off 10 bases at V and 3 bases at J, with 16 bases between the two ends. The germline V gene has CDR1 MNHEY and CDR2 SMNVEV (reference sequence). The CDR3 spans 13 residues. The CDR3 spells CATQPGGGYEQYF. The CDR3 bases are TGTGCCACCCAACCCGGGGGTGGCTACGAGCAGTACTTC.

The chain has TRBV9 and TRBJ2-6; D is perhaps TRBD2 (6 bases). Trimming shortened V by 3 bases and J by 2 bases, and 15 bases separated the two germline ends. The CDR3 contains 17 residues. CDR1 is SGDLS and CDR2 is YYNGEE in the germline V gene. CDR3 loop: CASSGGTGETGANVLTF. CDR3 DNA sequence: TGTGCCAGCAGCGGAGGGACGGGGGAAACTGGGGCCAACGTCCTGACTTTC.

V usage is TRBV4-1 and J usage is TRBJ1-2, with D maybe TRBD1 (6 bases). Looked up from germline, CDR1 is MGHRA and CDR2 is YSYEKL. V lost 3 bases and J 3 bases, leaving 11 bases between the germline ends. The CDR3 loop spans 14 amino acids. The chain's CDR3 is CASSHQGSDYGYTF. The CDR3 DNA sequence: TGCGCCAGCAGCCACCAGGGGAGCGACTATGGCTACACCTTC.

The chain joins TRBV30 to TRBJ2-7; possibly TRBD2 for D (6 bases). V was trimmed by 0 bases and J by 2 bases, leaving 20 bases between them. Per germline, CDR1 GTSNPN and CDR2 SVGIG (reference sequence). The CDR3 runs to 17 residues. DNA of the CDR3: TGTGCCTGGAGTGTAAGGACTGCGGGGACTCATCCCTACGAGCAGTACTTC. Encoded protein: CAWSVRTAGTHPYEQYF. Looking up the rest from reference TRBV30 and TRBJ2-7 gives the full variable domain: SQTIHQWPATLVQPVGSPLSLECTVEGTSNPNLYWYRQAAGRGLQLLFYSVGIGQISSEVPQNLSASRPQDRQFILSSKKLLLSDSGFYLCAWSVRTAGTHPYEQYFGPGTRLTVT.

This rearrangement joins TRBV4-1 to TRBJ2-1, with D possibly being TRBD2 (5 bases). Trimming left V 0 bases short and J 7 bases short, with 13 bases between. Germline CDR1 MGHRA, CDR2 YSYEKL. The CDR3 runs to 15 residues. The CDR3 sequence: CASSQDSLAGNEQFF. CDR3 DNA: TGCGCCAGCAGCCAAGATAGCCTAGCAGGAAATGAGCAGTTCTTC.

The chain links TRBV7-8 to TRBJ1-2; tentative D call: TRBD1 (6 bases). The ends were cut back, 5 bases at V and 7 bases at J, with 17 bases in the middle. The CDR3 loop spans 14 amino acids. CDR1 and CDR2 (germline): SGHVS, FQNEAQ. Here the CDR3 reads CASSTRPLGGGYTF. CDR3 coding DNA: TGTGCCAGCAGCACCAGACCGTTAGGGGGTGGCTACACCTTC.

CDR3 sequence reads: CASSEAVWQGGDQPQHF. Written as DNA, the CDR3 is TGTGCCAGCAGTGAAGCTGTCTGGCAGGGAGGCGATCAGCCCCAGCATTTT. This chain uses TRBV2 with TRBJ1-5; weak D call: TRBD1 (5 bases). The CDR3 spans 17 residues. Germline loops: CDR1 SNHLY, CDR2 FYNNEI. V was pared by 0 bases and J by 5 bases, with 17 bases between.

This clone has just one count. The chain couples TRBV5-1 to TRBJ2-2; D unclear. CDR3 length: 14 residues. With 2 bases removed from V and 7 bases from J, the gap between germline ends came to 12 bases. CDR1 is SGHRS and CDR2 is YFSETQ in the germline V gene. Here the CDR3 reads CASSLSGRNGELFF. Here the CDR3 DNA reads TGCGCCAGCAGCTTAAGTGGGCGAAACGGGGAGCTGTTTTTT.

DNA for the CDR3: TGTGCCAGCAGTGAACCAAGCACGAGAGATACGCAGTATTTT. Translating gives CASSEPSTRDTQYF. V is TRBV2 and J is TRBJ2-3; D is undetermined. The CDR3 extends over 14 amino acids. Per the germline V gene, CDR1 is SNHLY and CDR2 is FYNNEI. Trimming took off 2 bases at V and 5 bases at J, with 11 bases between the two ends.

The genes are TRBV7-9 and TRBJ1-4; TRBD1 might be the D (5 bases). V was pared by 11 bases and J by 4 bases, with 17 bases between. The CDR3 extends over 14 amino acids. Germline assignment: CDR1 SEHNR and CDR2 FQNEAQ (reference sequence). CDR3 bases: TGTGCCTGGCAGGGACTTTTTGGTAATGAAAAACTGTTTTTT. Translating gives CAWQGLFGNEKLFF.

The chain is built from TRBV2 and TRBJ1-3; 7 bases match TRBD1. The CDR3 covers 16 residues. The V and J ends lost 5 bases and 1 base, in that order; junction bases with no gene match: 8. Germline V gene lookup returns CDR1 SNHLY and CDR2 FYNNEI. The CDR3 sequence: CASSLGQMFSGNTIYF. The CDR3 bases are TGTGCCAGCAGTTTGGGACAGATGTTTTCTGGAAACACCATATATTTT.

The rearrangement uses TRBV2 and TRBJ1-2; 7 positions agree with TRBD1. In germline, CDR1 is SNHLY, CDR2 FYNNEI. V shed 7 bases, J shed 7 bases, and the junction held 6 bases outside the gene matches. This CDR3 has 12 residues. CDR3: CASKDRVRGYTF. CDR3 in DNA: TGTGCCAGCAAAGACAGGGTTCGTGGCTACACCTTC.

The CDR3 DNA follows: TGCAGCGTTGATAGCAGGGTAGGAGATACGCAGTATTTT. As protein: CSVDSRVGDTQYF. The chain employs TRBV29-1 and TRBJ2-3; D is possibly TRBD1 (5 bases). This CDR3 has 13 residues. V was clipped by 3 bases and J by 5 bases, with 12 bases between them. Germline V CDR1 and CDR2: SQVTM, ANQGSEA.